This T cell receptor beta chain was documented in a study of T cells in Graves' hyperthyroidism and ophthalmopathy. Stable Graves' hyperthyroidism meant no ophthalmopathy progression within 18 months. Thyroid ultrasound and orbital computed tomography, with clinical symptoms and serum thyroxine and TRAb, informed diagnoses. This CDR3 comprises 14 residues. Germline-derived CDR1 and CDR2 are SQVTM and ANQGSEA. Trimming at V came to 7 bases and at J to 3 bases, leaving 8 bases not matched to a gene. This clonotype was counted only a few times. There were TCR beta CDR3 regions amplified from RNA transcripts. HTBI primers were the set used in a first-round RT-PCR of the TCR CDR3. TCRdb re-analysed the multiplex PCR reads in MiXCR, keeping a single row per CDR3 protein. The sample lists 700,000 or so distinct CDR3 sequences, approximately 16% occurring once.

This TCR derives from a man in his late teens or twenties with Graves' hyperthyroidism. Sample: blood. V usage is TRBV29-1 and J usage is TRBJ2-7, with 11 bases that match TRBD2. The DNA of the CDR3 is TGCAGCGCTCTAGCGGGAGGAAATTTCTACGAGCAGTACTTC. It encodes CSALAGGNFYEQYF.